This T cell receptor (beta chain) came from a study of shared clonotypes between healthy human individuals. Study-level results: Clonotype sharing among donors likely depends on sequencing depth. Sample collection involved blood only; tissue repertoires are likely different. With a handful of donors compared, about 5% of naive CD4 clonotypes were shared.

Sequencing used immunoSEQ multiplex PCR; TCRdb keeps in-frame clones, though not all of them. The repertoire holds 2 million to 2.5 million clones, with more than 90% as singletons. A note on this clone: Its antigen is currently unknown.

Subsets obtained from CD4+ cells comprised CD45RA+ naive and CD45RA-negative memory cells. The germline gives CDR1 SNHLY, CDR2 FYNNEI. The length of the CDR3 is 15 residues. V dropped 2 bases and J dropped 1 base, with 11 bases sitting between them. The sample comprised naive CD4+ T cells sorted from blood. The subset was: CD45RA+ positively selected. The genes are TRBV2 and TRBJ2-5; D possibly uses TRBD1 or TRBD2 (6 bases each). This clonotype was obtained from a man aged 18 to 29 in good health. DNA of the CDR3: TGTGCCAGCAGTGAAATGAGGGGGGTCCAAGAGACCCAGTACTTC. Protein product: CASSEMRGVQETQYF.